This is a list of T cell receptor beta chains from one sample in a study of T cell responses to AZD1222 COVID-19 vaccine. The assay was immunoSEQ multiplex PCR, and TCRdb's table has in-frame clones only and misses some. The profile covers tens of thousands of clones, with about nine tenths appearing a single time and under 4% taken by the ten largest. The source was peripheral blood, collected on day 0 of AZD1222 vaccination. These receptors originate from an adult in good health. The CDR3 runs from the conserved cysteine through the conserved F or W. Not all rows give a size; the values are once, few, many and, for expanded clones, a class.

j_call v_call clone_size cdr3_aa
TRBJ2-1 TRBV2 - CASSETGEPYNEQFF
TRBJ1-3 TRBV15 few CATSGDRGPGNTIYF
TRBJ2-6 TRBV27 - CASSFSGPGANVLTF
TRBJ1-1 TRBV18 - CASSPGGDTEAFF
TRBJ2-7 TRBV3-1/TRBV3-2 - CASSQGMSGRAYEQYF
TRBJ1-2 TRBV5-1 - CASSRTTNYGYTF
TRBJ1-1 TRBV6-5 - CASSPQHGVPSEAFF
TRBJ2-7 TRBV5-8 - CASSFGGPYEQYF
TRBJ2-5 TRBV19 - CASSRSGQGTPEAQYF
TRBJ2-3 TRBV5-1 - CASSRTSGGGVDTQYF
TRBJ1-3 TRBV27 - CASSPSDRAGNTIYF
TRBJ2-7 TRBV18 - CASSPQKGGGAGEQYF
TRBJ2-1 TRBV6-5 once CASSSRDVGNEQFF
TRBJ2-7 TRBV5-1 - CASSLYRGYEQYF
TRBJ2-4 TRBV5-1 - CASALGDRDVNIQYF
TRBJ1-4 TRBV2 - CASIRGTNEKLFF
TRBJ1-1 TRBV5-1 - CASRQGLNTEAFF
TRBJ2-1 TRBV10-1 - CASSAGGEQFF
TRBJ2-1 TRBV10-3 - CAISEPSSYNEQFF
TRBJ2-7 TRBV29-1 - CSVVAGGGEQYF
TRBJ1-2 TRBV6-5 - CASSYSGTGGNYGYTF
TRBJ1-2 TRBV3-1/TRBV3-2 - CASSQNLGARSGYTF
TRBJ1-1 TRBV6-5 - CASTDQFTEAFF
TRBJ1-1 TRBV11-2 - CASSTGGVGTEAFF
TRBJ2-5 TRBV5-6 - CASSFGTQTQYF
TRBJ1-1 TRBV2 - CASRAIEAFF
TRBJ2-7 TRBV5-1 - CASSLVWASTYEQYF
TRBJ1-2 TRBV7-9 - CASSLLEQINYGYTF
TRBJ2-7 TRBV14 - CASSPGTYEQYF
TRBJ2-7 TRBV3-1/TRBV3-2 - CASSQAEFYEQYF
TRBJ2-2 TRBV12-3/TRBV12-4 - CASRQTGGELFF
TRBJ2-1 TRBV28 - CASSLLAGRSYNEQFF
TRBJ2-1 TRBV3-1/TRBV3-2 - CASSQDWAGGYNEQFF
TRBJ2-5 TRBV7-2 - CASSLRLSETQYF
TRBJ1-2 TRBV18 few CASSPEQSNGYTF
TRBJ1-2 TRBV6-6 - CASTLAPGKVGYTF
TRBJ2-3 TRBV19 - CASSKGGIAGGRTDTQYF
TRBJ2-3 TRBV7-9 once CASSLGLARDTQYF
TRBJ1-1 TRBV2 few CASRDSLDTEAFF